The rows below give T cell receptor beta chains drawn from one sample of a study of control samples from healthy donors and cancer patients. TCRdb's table, derived via immunoSEQ multiplex PCR, lists solely in-frame clones and lacks some. The table lists around 180,000 clones, 85% to 95% of them singletons. Sequences were obtained from blood. The receptors originated from a woman between 18 and 29 years old in good health. Both conserved end residues are part of each CDR3. A D gene is named only where the DNA matches it firmly. Size is omitted from some rows. Given values are once, few, many or a class for expanded clones.

size	D	length	V	J	CDR3	DNA
.	.	13	TRBV9	TRBJ2-1	CASSVGLNNEQFF	TGTGCCAGCAGCGTAGGACTCAACAATGAGCAGTTCTTC
.	TRBD1	15	TRBV19	TRBJ1-2	CASSIAGQGARGYTF	TGTGCCAGTAGTATCGCCGGACAGGGGGCTAGGGGCTACACCTTC
once	.	16	TRBV4-3	TRBJ1-4	CASSHTTGGSNEKLFF	TGCGCCAGCAGCCATACTACGGGAGGGTCTAATGAAAAACTGTTTTTT
.	.	15	TRBV7-2	TRBJ2-4	CASSLAPVVGNIQYF	TGTGCCAGCAGCTTAGCCCCCGTGGTCGGAAACATTCAGTACTTC
.	TRBD1	15	TRBV23-1	TRBJ2-7	CARTPGTGESYEQYF	TGCGCCAGGACTCCCGGGACAGGTGAGTCCTACGAGCAGTACTTC
.	TRBD1	13	TRBV4-1	TRBJ2-1	CASSQVGTAEQFF	TGCGCCAGCAGCCAAGTTGGGACAGCTGAGCAGTTCTTC
.	.	15	TRBV7-9	TRBJ2-1	CASSRRMSTYNEQFF	TGTGCCAGCAGCCGACGGATGTCTACCTACAATGAGCAGTTCTTC
.	TRBD1	13	TRBV12-3/TRBV12-4	TRBJ1-1	CASSRQGRTEAFF	TGTGCCAGCAGTCGACAGGGGAGGACTGAAGCTTTCTTT
once	.	12	TRBV3-1/TRBV3-2	TRBJ1-1	CASSQEGRKAFF	TGTGCCAGCAGCCAAGAAGGAAGGAAAGCTTTCTTT
.	.	15	TRBV11-2	TRBJ1-2	CASSLAEEQLRGYTF	TGTGCCAGCAGCTTGGCAGAAGAACAACTAAGAGGCTACACCTTC
.	.	19	TRBV4-2	TRBJ1-4	CASSHSTLGGVGANEKLFF	TGTGCCAGCAGCCACAGCACTCTAGGGGGGGTTGGAGCTAATGAAAAACTGTTTTTT
.	.	14	TRBV7-9	TRBJ1-1	CASTAGVGNTEAFF	TGTGCCAGCACCGCTGGGGTAGGGAACACTGAAGCTTTCTTT
.	.	14	TRBV5-6	TRBJ1-3	CASSSTVSGNTIYF	TGTGCCAGCAGCTCGACAGTCTCTGGAAACACCATATATTTT
once	.	18	TRBV19	TRBJ2-3	CASSSRARGEASTDTQYF	TGTGCCAGTAGTAGCCGGGCTCGGGGTGAAGCTAGCACAGATACGCAGTATTTT
.	.	10	TRBV2	TRBJ2-7	CASTGKEQYF	TGTGCCAGCACCGGCAAGGAGCAGTACTTC
.	TRBD1	15	TRBV28	TRBJ2-7	CASSSYPGQAYEQYF	TGTGCCAGCAGTTCTTATCCGGGACAGGCCTACGAGCAGTACTTC
.	.	14	TRBV14	TRBJ1-1	CASSQEGSGDEAFF	TGTGCCAGCAGCCAAGAAGGGTCGGGGGATGAAGCTTTCTTT
.	.	18	TRBV7-6	TRBJ1-2	CASSLAGAGGLFNYGYTF	TGTGCCAGCAGCTTAGCGGGTGCGGGGGGCCTCTTTAACTATGGCTACACCTTC
.	TRBD1	15	TRBV11-1	TRBJ2-3	CASSPRTGRTDTQYF	TGTGCCAGCAGCCCTAGGACAGGGCGCACAGATACGCAGTATTTT
.	.	13	TRBV5-1	TRBJ2-5	CASSQPPQETQYF	TGCGCCAGCAGCCAACCTCCCCAAGAGACCCAGTACTTC
.	.	15	TRBV29-1	TRBJ2-5	CSVEDRGGIWETQYF	TGCAGCGTTGAAGATCGCGGAGGGATTTGGGAGACCCAGTACTTC
.	TRBD2	16	TRBV28	TRBJ2-7	CASRGGGSVSSYEQYF	TGTGCCAGCAGGGGGGGAGGGTCGGTAAGCTCCTACGAGCAGTACTTC
once	.	13	TRBV11-2	TRBJ1-2	CASSSKRGGGYTF	TGTGCCAGCAGCTCGAAGAGGGGAGGTGGCTACACCTTC
.	.	15	TRBV7-9	TRBJ1-2	CASSLKAPVTGGYTF	TGTGCCAGCAGCTTAAAGGCACCTGTAACTGGTGGCTACACCTTC
.	TRBD2	22	TRBV10-3	TRBJ2-1	CAIRNPGGKGLAGTYSYNEQFF	TGTGCCATCCGTAACCCAGGGGGAAAGGGACTAGCGGGTACTTATTCCTACAATGAGCAGTTCTTC
once	.	13	TRBV10-1	TRBJ2-3	CASSEGPTDTQYF	TGCGCCAGCAGTGAGGGTCCCACAGATACGCAGTATTTT
.	.	13	TRBV2	TRBJ2-7	CASRTESSYEQYF	TGTGCCAGCAGGACGGAGAGCTCCTACGAGCAGTACTTC
.	TRBD1	15	TRBV2	TRBJ1-4	CASSEGDRSEEKLFF	TGTGCCAGCAGTGAGGGGGACAGGAGCGAAGAAAAACTGTTTTTT